These 7 T cell receptor beta chains were all obtained from the same sample, sequenced in a study of T cells after yellow fever vaccination. One entry per CDR3 protein, called by TCRdb with MiXCR from the 5' RACE reads. Of hundreds of thousands of distinct CDR3 sequences listed, about a fifth are singletons. This specimen was PBMCs, taken 15 days after the yellow fever booster vaccination. These receptors originate from a young man who received the YFV17D yellow fever vaccine.

V usage is TRBV12-3 or TRBV12-4 and J usage is TRBJ2-1; D is ambiguous. The CDR3 spans 16 residues. Trimming removed 3 bases from V and 0 bases from J, with 12 bases in between. The CDR3 here is CASSFARRFSYNEQFF. DNA of the CDR3: TGTGCCAGCAGTTTCGCCAGGAGATTCTCCTACAATGAGCAGTTCTTC.

In this sample, this clonotype turned up a few times. The V call is TRBV5-6, the J call TRBJ2-2; no firm D call. Trimming cost V 1 base and J 11 bases, with 9 bases left between them. CDR3 length: 12 residues. Per the germline V gene, CDR1 is SGHDT and CDR2 is YYEEEE. In nucleotides, the CDR3 is TGTGCCAGCAGCTTGTTGCTTTCCGAGCTGTTTTTT. Its protein is CASSLLLSELFF. Full variable domain (rest looked up from reference TRBV5-6 and TRBJ2-2): DAGVTQSPTHLIKTRGQQVTLRCSPKSGHDTVSWYQQALGQGPQFIFQYYEEEERQRGNFPDRFSGHQFPNYSSELNVNALLLGDSALYLCASSLLLSELFFGEGSRLTVL.

This clonotype was seen a few times. J is TRBJ2-3 and V is TRBV5-1; the match to TRBD1 covers 9 bases. The trim removed 4 bases at V and 4 bases at J, leaving 1 base unmatched. This CDR3 is built from 13 residues. CDR1 and CDR2 from the germline V gene are SGHRS and YFSETQ. CDR3 in amino acids: CASSGDRADTQYF. As DNA, the CDR3 is TGCGCCAGCAGCGGGGACAGGGCAGATACGCAGTATTTT.

The sample holds a few counts of this clonotype. The chain employs TRBV9 and TRBJ2-1; D is tentatively TRBD1 or TRBD2 (5 bases each). There are 14 residues in the CDR3. Germline V CDR1 and CDR2: SGDLS, YYNGEE. Trimming removed 3 bases at V and 5 bases at J, with 12 bases between. The CDR3 region is CASSDGTRNNEQFF. The CDR3 nucleotides are TGTGCCAGCAGCGACGGGACCCGGAACAATGAGCAGTTCTTC.

This clonotype came up a few times. The V call is TRBV7-6, the J call TRBJ2-7, with 7 bases matching TRBD2. This CDR3 has 14 amino acids. The junction had 9 bases not matched to a gene; V was cut back by 4 bases and J by 6 bases. Germline V gene lookup returns CDR1 SGHVS and CDR2 FNYEAQ. The CDR3 reads CASSSQAGEVEQYF. The DNA for the CDR3 is TGTGCCAGCAGCTCCCAGGCGGGAGAGGTCGAGCAGTACTTC.

The chain carries TRBV7-3 and TRBJ1-1; D is unclear. With 5 bases removed from V and 4 bases from J, the gap between germline ends came to 11 bases. The CDR3 length is 13 residues. Germline values: CDR1 SGHTA, CDR2 FQGTGA. The CDR3 coding sequence is TGTGCCAGCAGCATTACCGGTACCACTGAAGCTTTCTTT. Translation: CASSITGTTEAFF. Variable domain in full (rest from reference TRBV7-3 and TRBJ1-1): GAGVSQTPSNKVTEKGKYVELRCDPISGHTALYWYRQSLGQGPEFLIYFQGTGAADDSGLPNDRFFAVRPEGSVSTLKIQRTERGDSAVYLCASSITGTTEAFFGQGTRLTVV.

This clonotype was seen more than once but under ten times. The chain is built from TRBV7-2 and TRBJ2-7, with D possibly matching TRBD2 (5 bases). Germline CDR1 reads SGHTA; CDR2 reads FQGNSA. The V end was cut by 5 bases, the J end by 7 bases, with 18 bases between. This CDR3 spans 14 amino acids. The CDR3 here is CASSPTREVVEQYF. The CDR3 nucleotides are TGTGCCAGCAGCCCCACCCGGGAAGTGGTTGAGCAGTACTTC.